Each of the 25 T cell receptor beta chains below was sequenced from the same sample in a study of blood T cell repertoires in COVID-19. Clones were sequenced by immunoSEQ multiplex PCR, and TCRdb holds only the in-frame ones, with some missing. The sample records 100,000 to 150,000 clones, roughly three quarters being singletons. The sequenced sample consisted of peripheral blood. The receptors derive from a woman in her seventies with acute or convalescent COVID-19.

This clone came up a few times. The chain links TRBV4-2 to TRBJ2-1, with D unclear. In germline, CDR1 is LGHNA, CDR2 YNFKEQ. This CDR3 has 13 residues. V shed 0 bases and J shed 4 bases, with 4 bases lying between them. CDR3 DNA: TGTGCCAGCAGCCAAGAGAGTTACAATGAGCAGTTCTTC. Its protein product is CASSQESYNEQFF.

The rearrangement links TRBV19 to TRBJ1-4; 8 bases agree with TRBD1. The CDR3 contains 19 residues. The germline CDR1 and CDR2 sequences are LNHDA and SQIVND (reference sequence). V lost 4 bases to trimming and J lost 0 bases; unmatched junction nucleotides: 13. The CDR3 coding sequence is TGTGCCAGTAGTAGACTGACAGGGGAGGGTGCGCCAACTAATGAAAAACTGTTTTTT. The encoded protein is CASSRLTGEGAPTNEKLFF.

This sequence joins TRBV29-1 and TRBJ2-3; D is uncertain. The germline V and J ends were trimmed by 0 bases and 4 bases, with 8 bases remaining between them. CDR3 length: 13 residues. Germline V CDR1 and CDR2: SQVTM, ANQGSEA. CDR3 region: CSVEEGRPDTQYF. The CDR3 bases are TGCAGCGTTGAAGAAGGCAGGCCAGATACGCAGTATTTT.

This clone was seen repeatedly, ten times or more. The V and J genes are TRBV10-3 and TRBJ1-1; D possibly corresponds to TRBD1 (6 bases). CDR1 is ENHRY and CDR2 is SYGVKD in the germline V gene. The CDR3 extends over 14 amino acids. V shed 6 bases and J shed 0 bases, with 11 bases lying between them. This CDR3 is CAISQDRMNTEAFF. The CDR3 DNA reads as TGTGCCATCAGCCAGGACAGAATGAACACTGAAGCTTTCTTT.

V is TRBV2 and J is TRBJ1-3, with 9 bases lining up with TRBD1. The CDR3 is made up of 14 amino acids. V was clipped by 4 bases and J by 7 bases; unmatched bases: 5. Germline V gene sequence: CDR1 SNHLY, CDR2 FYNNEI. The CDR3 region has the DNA TGTGCCAGCAGTGTGCGGGACAGGGCTAACACCATATATTTT. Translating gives CASSVRDRANTIYF.

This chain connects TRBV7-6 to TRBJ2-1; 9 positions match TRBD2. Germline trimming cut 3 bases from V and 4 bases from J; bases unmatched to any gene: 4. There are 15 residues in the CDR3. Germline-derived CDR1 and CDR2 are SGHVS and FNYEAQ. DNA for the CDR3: TGTGCCAGCAGCTTTCGGACTAGCGAATACAATGAGCAGTTCTTC. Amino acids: CASSFRTSEYNEQFF.

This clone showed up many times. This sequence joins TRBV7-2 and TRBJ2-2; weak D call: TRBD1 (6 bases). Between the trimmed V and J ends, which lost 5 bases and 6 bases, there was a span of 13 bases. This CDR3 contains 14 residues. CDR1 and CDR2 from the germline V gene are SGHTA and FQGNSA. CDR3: CASSKQGRAGELFF. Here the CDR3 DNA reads TGTGCCAGCAGCAAACAGGGCCGGGCCGGGGAGCTGTTTTTT.

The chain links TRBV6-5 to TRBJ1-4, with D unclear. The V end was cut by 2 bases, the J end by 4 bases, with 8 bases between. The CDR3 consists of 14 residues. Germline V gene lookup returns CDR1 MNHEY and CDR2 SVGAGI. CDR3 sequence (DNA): TGTGCCAGCAGTTACGGGCAGGTTAATGAAAAACTGTTTTTT. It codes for CASSYGQVNEKLFF.

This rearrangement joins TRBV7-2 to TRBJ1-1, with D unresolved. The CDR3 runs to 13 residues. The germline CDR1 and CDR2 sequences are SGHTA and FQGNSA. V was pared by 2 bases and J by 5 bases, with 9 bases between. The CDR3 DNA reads TGTGCCAGCAGCTTAACCCCCCGGACTGAAGCTTTCTTT. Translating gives CASSLTPRTEAFF.

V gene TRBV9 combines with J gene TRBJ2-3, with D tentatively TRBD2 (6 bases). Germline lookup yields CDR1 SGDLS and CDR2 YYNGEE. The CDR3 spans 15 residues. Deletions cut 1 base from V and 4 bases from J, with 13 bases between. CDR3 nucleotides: TGTGCCAGCAGCGTATTCGGGGGACCGTCAGATACGCAGTATTTT. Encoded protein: CASSVFGGPSDTQYF.

The CDR3 region is CASSGDRDTEAFF. Here the CDR3 DNA reads TGTGCCAGCAGCGGGGACAGGGACACTGAAGCTTTCTTT. The chain uses TRBV2 and TRBJ1-1, with 9 bases fitting TRBD1. Germline loops: CDR1 SNHLY, CDR2 FYNNEI. CDR3 length: 13 residues. With 6 bases clipped from V and 3 bases from J, the junction kept 2 bases outside the gene matches.

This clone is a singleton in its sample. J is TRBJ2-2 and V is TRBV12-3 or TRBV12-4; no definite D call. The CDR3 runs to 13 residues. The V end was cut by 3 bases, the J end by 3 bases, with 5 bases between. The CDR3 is CASSFPDTGELFF. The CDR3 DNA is TGTGCCAGCAGTTTTCCGGACACCGGGGAGCTGTTTTTT.

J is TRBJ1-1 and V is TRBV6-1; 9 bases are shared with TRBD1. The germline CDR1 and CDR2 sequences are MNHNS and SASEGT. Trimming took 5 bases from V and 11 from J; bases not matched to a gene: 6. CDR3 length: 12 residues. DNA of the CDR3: TGTGCCAGCAGTTCTCGGACAGGGGTGGCTTTCTTT. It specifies CASSSRTGVAFF.

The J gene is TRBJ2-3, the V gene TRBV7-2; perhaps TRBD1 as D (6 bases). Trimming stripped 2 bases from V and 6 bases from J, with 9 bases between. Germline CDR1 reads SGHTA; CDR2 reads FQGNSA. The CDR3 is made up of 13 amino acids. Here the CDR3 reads CASSLSQGDTQYF. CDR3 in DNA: TGTGCCAGCAGCTTATCCCAGGGGGATACGCAGTATTTT.

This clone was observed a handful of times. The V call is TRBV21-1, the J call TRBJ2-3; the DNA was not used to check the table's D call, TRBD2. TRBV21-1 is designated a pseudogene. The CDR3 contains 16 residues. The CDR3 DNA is TGTGCCAGCAGCGTCGGGGGGCCCTCTAACACAGATACGCAGTATTTT. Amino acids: CASSVGGPSNTDTQYF.

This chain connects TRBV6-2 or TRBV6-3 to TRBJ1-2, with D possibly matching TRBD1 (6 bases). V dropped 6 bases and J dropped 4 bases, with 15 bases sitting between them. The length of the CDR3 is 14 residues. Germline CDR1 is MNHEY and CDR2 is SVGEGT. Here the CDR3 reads CASSHPDRSYGYTF. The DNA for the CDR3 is TGTGCCAGCAGCCACCCCGACAGGTCCTATGGCTACACCTTC.

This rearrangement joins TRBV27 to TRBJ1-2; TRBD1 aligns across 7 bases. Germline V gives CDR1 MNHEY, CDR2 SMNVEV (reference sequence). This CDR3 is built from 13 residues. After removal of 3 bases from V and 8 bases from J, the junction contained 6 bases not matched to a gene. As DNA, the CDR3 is TGTGCCAGCAGTTTCAGGACAGGAGGAGGCTACACCTTC. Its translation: CASSFRTGGGYTF.

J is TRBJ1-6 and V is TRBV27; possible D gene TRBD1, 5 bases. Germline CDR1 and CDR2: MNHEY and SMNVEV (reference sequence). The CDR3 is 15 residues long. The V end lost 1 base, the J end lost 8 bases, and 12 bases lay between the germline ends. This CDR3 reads CASSLYAWGDSPLHF. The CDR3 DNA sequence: TGTGCCAGCAGTTTATACGCATGGGGGGATTCACCCCTCCACTTT.

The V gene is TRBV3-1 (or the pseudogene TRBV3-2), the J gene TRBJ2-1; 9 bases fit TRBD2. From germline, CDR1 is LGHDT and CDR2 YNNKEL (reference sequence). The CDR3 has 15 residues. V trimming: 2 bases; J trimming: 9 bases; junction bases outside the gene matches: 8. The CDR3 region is CASSQWPSGEGEQFF. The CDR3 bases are TGTGCCAGCAGCCAATGGCCTAGCGGGGAGGGTGAGCAGTTCTTC.

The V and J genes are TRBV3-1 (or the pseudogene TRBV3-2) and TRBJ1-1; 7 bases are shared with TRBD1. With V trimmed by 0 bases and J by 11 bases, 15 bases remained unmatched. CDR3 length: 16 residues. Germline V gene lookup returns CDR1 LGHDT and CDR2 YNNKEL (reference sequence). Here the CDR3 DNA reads TGTGCCAGCAGCCAAGATCGGGAAGGGGGCCGAGAGGGGGCTTTCTTT. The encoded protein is CASSQDREGGREGAFF.

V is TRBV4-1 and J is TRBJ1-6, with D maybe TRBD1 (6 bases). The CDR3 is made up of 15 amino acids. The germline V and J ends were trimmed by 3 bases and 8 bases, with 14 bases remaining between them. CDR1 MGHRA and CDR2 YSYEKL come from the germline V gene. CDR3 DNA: TGCGCCAGCAGCCACCCTACAGGGAGGGATTCACCCCTCCACTTT. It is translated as CASSHPTGRDSPLHF.

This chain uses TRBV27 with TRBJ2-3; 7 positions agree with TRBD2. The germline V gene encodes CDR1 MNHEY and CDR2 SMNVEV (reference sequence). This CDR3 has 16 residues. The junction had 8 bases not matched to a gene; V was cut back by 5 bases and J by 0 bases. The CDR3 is CASSLYLAASTDTQYF. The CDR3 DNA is TGTGCCAGCAGTCTTTATCTAGCGGCTAGCACAGATACGCAGTATTTT.

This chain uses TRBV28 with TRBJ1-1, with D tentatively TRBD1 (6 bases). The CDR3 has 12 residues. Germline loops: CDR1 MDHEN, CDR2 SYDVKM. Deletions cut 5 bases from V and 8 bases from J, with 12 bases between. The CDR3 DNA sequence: TGTGCCAGCAGTCTCCGACAGGTGGAAGCTTTCTTT. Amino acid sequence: CASSLRQVEAFF.

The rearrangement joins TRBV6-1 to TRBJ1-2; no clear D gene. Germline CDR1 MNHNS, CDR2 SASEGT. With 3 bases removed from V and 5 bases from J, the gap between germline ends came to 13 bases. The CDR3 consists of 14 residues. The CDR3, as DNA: TGTGCCAGCAGTGACGCCGGGAATTTGTATGGCTACACCTTC. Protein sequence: CASSDAGNLYGYTF.

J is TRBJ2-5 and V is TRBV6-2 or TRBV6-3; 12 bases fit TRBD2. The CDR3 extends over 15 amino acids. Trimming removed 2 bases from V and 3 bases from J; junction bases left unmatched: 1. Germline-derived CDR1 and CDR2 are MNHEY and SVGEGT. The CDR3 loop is CASSYRTSGEETQYF. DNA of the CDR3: TGTGCCAGCAGTTACCGGACTAGCGGGGAAGAGACCCAGTACTTC.